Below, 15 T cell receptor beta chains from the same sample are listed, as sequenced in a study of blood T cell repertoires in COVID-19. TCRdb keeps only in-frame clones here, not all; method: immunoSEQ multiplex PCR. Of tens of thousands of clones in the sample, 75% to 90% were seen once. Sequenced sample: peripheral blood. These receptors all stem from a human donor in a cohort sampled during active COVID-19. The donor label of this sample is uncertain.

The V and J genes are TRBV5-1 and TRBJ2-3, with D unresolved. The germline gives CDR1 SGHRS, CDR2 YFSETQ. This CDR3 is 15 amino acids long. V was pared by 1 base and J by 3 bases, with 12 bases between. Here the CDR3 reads CASSLRQAQTDTQYF. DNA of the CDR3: TGCGCCAGCAGCTTGAGGCAGGCGCAGACAGATACGCAGTATTTT.

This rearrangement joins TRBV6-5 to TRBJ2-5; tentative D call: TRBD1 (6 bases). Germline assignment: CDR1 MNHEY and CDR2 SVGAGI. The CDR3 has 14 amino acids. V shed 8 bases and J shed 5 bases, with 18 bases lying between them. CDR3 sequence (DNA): TGTGCCAGCTCAGGGGCCGTAGGGGTGGAGACCCAGTACTTC. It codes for CASSGAVGVETQYF.

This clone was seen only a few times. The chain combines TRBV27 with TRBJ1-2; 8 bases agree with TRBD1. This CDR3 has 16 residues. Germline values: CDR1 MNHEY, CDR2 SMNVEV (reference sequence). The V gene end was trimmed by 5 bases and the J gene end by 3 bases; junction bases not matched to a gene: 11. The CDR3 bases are TGTGCCAGCAGTACGACGCGGACAGGGCGTGACTATGGCTACACCTTC. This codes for CASSTTRTGRDYGYTF.

The CDR3 coding sequence is TGTGCCAGCAGCTTGACAGGGAGCTCCTACAATGAGCAGTTCTTC. Amino acids: CASSLTGSSYNEQFF. The rearrangement joins TRBV7-2 to TRBJ2-1, with 7 bases fitting TRBD1. Germline V gene data show CDR1 as SGHTA and CDR2 as FQGNSA. V gave up 3 bases and J gave up 0 bases; unmatched junction bases: 2. This CDR3 has 15 amino acids.

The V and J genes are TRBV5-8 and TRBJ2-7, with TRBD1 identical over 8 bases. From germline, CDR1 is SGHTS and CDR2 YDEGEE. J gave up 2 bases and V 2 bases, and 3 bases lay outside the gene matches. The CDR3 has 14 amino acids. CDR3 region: CASSFGTGTYEQYF. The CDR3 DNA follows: TGTGCCAGCAGCTTTGGGACAGGTACCTACGAGCAGTACTTC.

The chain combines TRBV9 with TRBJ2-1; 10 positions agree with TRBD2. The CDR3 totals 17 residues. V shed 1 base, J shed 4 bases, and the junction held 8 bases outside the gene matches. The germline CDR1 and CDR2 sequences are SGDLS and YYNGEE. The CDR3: CASSVRVSGGGYNEQFF. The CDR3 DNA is TGTGCCAGCAGCGTAAGAGTGAGCGGGGGGGGGTACAATGAGCAGTTCTTC.

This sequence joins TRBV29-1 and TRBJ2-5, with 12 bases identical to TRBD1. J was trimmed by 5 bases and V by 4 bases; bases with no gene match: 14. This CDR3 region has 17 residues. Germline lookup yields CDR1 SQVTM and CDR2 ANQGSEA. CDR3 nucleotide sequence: TGCAGCGTTGTTCCGGGGGGACAGGGGGCGCCGGGGGAGACCCAGTACTTC. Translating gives CSVVPGGQGAPGETQYF. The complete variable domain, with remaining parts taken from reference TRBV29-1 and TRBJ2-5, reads SAVISQKPSRDICQRGTSLTIQCQVDSQVTMMFWYRQQPGQSLTLIATANQGSEATYESGFVIDKFPISRPNLTFSTLTVSNMSPEDSSIYLCSVVPGGQGAPGETQYFGPGTRLLVL.

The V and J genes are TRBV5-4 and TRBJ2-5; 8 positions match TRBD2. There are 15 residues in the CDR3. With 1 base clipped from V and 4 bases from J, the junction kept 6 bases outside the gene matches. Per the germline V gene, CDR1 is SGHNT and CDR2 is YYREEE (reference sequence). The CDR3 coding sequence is TGTGCCAGCAGCTTGTGGACGGGGGGGATAGAGACCCAGTACTTC. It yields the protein CASSLWTGGIETQYF. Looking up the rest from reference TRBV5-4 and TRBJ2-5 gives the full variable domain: ETGVTQSPTHLIKTRGQQVTLRCSSQSGHNTVSWYQQALGQGPQFIFQYYREEENGRGNFPPRFSGLQFPNYSSELNVNALELDDSALYLCASSLWTGGIETQYFGPGTRLLVL.

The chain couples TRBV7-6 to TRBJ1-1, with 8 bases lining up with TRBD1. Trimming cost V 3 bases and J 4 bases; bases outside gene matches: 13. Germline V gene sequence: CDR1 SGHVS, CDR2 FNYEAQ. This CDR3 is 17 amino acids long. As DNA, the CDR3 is TGTGCCAGCAGCTTGGGGCCCGCAGGGGGCTTGTTCACTGAAGCTTTCTTT. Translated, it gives CASSLGPAGGLFTEAFF. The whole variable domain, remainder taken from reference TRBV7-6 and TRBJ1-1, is GAGVSQSPRYKVTKRGQDVALRCDPISGHVSLYWYRQALGQGPEFLTYFNYEAQQDKSGLPNDRFSAERPEGSISTLTIQRTEQRDSAMYRCASSLGPAGGLFTEAFFGQGTRLTVV.

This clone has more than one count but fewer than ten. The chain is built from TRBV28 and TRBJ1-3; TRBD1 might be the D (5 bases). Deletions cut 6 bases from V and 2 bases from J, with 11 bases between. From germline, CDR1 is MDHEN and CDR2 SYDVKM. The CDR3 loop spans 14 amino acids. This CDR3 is CASREGRAGNTIYF. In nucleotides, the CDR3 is TGTGCCAGCAGGGAAGGCAGGGCTGGAAACACCATATATTTT.

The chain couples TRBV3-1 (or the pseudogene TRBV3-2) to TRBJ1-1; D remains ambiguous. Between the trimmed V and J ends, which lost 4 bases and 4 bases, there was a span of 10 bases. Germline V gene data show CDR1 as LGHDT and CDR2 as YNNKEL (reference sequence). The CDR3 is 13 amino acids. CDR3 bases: TGTGCCAGCAGCCGACGACAAGGCACTGAAGCTTTCTTT. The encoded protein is CASSRRQGTEAFF.

The CDR3 region has the DNA TGTGCCAGCAGCCGGGGGGACAGGGATGAGACCCAGTACTTC. Its protein product is CASSRGDRDETQYF. The J gene is TRBJ2-5, the V gene TRBV4-2, with TRBD1 identical over 9 bases. V was pared by 4 bases and J by 5 bases, with 5 bases of the junction left unmatched. Germline V gene lookup returns CDR1 LGHNA and CDR2 YNFKEQ. The CDR3 runs to 14 residues.

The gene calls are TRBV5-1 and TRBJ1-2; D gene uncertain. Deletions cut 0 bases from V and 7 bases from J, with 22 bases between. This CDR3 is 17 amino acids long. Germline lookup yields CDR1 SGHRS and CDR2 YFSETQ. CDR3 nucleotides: TGCGCCAGCAGCTTGGCCGGCCTTGGACTAGCGACAAGTGGCTACACCTTC. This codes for CASSLAGLGLATSGYTF. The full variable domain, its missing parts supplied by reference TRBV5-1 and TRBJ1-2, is KAGVTQTPRYLIKTRGQQVTLSCSPISGHRSVSWYQQTPGQGLQFLFEYFSETQRNKGNFPGRFSGRQFSNSRSEMNVSTLELGDSALYLCASSLAGLGLATSGYTFGSGTRLTVV.

CDR3 sequence reads: CASSQRQGVEQFF. DNA for the CDR3: TGTGCCAGCAGTCAAAGACAGGGGGTTGAGCAGTTCTTC. This chain uses TRBV6-6 with TRBJ2-1; 9 nucleotides align to TRBD1. The CDR3 totals 13 residues. CDR1 and CDR2 from the germline V gene are MNHNY and SVGAGI (reference sequence). The junction had 5 bases not matched to a gene; V was cut back by 5 bases and J by 9 bases.

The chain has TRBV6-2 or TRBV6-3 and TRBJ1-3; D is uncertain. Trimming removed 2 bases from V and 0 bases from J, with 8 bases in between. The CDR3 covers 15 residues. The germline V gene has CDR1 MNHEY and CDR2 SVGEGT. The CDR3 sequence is CASSYLQNSGNTIYF. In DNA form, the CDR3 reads TGTGCCAGCAGTTACCTGCAGAACTCTGGAAACACCATATATTTT.